This entry features one TCR beta chain sequence. Its antigen remains unidentified. This sample is drawn from a study of cytomegalovirus exposure and HLA in healthy donors. Study overall: Genotyping showed roughly 76% of 300 to 450 donors falling in the Caucasian-associated ancestry cluster.

A multiplex PCR was run with 60 Vbeta primers and 13 Jbeta primers. In the authors' methods: There were tens of millions of unique TCR beta chains by a later count, and 10 million to 12 million of them were shared. Sequencing used immunoSEQ multiplex PCR; TCRdb keeps in-frame clones, though not all of them. D and trimming were read from the DNA, whereas the V and J calls and clone size are those reported in that table. The sample consists of more than 150,000 clones, approximately 80% of them appearing once. The V segment lost 4 bases and the J segment 5 bases; nucleotides outside the gene matches: 13. The CDR3 length is 17 residues. Germline V gene sequence: CDR1 MGHDK, CDR2 SYGVNS. Points from the study as a whole: DRB1 showed the most TCR associations and HLA-C the fewest in a later analysis, as rates varied by HLA locus.

The sample taken for sequencing was PBMCs. The chain has TRBV25-1 and TRBJ2-2; TRBD2 matches at 7 bases. This TCR came from a young woman in good health and CMV-seronegative. The CDR3 bases are TGTGCCAGCAGTGGGGGGGGGACCAGGATAGGAACCGGGGAGCTGTTTTTT. It specifies CASSGGGTRIGTGELFF.